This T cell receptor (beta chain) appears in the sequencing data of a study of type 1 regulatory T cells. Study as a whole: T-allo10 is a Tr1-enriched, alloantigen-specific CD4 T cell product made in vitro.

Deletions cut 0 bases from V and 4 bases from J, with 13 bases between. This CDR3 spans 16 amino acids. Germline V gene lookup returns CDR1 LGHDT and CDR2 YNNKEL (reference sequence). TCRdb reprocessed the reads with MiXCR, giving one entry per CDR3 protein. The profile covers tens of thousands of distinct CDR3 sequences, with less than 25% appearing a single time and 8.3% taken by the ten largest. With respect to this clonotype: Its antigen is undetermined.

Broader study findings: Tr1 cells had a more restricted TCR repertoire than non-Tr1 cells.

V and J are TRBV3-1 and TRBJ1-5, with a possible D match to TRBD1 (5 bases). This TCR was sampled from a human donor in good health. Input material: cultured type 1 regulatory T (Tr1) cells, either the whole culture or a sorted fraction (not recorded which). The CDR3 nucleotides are TGTGCCAGCAGCCAAGACCCGGGGGGTAAGAATCAGCCCCAGCATTTT. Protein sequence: CASSQDPGGKNQPQHF.